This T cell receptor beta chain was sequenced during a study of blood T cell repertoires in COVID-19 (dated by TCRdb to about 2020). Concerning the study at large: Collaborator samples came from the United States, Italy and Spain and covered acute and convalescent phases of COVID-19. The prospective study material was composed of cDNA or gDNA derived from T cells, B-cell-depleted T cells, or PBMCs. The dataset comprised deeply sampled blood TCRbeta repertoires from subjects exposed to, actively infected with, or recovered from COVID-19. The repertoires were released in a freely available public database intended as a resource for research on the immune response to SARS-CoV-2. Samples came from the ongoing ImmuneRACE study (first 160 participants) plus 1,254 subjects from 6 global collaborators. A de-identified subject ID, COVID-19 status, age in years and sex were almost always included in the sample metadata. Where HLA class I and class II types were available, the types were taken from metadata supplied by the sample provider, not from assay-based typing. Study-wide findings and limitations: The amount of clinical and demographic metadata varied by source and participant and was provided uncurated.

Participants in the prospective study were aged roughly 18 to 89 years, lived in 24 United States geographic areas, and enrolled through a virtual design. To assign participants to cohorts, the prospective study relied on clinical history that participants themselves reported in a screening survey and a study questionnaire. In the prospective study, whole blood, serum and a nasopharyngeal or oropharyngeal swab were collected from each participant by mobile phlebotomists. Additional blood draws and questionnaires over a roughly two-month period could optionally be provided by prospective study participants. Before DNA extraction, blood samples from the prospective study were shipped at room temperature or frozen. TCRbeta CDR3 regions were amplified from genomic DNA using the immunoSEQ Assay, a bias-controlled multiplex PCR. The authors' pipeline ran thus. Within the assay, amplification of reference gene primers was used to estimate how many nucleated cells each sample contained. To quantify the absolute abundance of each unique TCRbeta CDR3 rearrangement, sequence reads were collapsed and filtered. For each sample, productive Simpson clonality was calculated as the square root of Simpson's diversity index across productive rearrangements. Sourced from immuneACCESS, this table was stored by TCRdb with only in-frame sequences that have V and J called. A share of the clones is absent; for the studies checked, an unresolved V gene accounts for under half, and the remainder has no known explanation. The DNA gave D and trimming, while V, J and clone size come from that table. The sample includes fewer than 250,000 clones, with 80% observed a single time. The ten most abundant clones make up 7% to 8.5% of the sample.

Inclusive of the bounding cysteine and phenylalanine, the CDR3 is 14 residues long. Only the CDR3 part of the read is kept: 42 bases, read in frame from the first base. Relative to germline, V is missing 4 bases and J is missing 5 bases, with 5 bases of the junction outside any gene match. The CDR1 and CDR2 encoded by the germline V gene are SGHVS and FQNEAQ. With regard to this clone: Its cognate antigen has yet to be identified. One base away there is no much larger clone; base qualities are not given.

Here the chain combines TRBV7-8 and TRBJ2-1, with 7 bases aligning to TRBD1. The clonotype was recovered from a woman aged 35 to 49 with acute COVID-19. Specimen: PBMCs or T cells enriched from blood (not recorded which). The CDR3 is CASSSDRLDNEQFF. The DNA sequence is TGTGCCAGCAGCTCGGACAGGTTGGACAATGAGCAGTTCTTC.